A selection of T cell receptor beta chains follows, all from one sample in a study of T cell repertoires in cytomegalovirus infection. No antigen has been identified for these receptors. TCRdb ran MiXCR on the reads and lists one entry per CDR3 protein. Here the sample spans some 800,000 distinct CDR3 sequences, 32% being singletons. Sequenced here: cultured CD8+ T cells from PBMCs, sampled from culture after CMV antigen stimulation. The receptors were sampled from a human donor in good health (CMV status not recorded). Some clones in this sample may be carry-over from other donors' samples. CDR3s leave out the opening cysteine and the closing phenylalanine or tryptophan. D genes are given only for firm matches.

J: TRBJ2-7; V: TRBV27; D: .; CDR3: ASSDHSAYEQY
J: TRBJ2-2; V: TRBV28; D: .; CDR3: ASSLMGEVDSGELF
J: TRBJ1-2; V: TRBV6-2/TRBV6-3; D: .; CDR3: ASSYLREGKFGHGYT
J: TRBJ1-2; V: TRBV18; D: TRBD1; CDR3: ASSPGQNFYGYT
J: TRBJ2-1; V: TRBV5-1; D: .; CDR3: ASSLATGFKDNEQF
J: TRBJ2-5; V: TRBV20-1; D: .; CDR3: SARDQTASLQETQY
J: TRBJ2-5; V: TRBV11-2; D: .; CDR3: ASSLEAGVKTQY
J: TRBJ2-2; V: TRBV11-2; D: .; CDR3: ASSLGRNSNTGELF
J: TRBJ2-7; V: TRBV10-3; D: .; CDR3: AIRSQLYEQY
J: TRBJ2-3; V: TRBV28; D: .; CDR3: ASSFYGTRTDTQY
J: TRBJ2-2; V: TRBV20-1; D: TRBD2; CDR3: SARDPLAGAPSRNTGELF
J: TRBJ2-6; V: TRBV19; D: .; CDR3: ASSGGHGANVLT
J: TRBJ2-5; V: TRBV2; D: .; CDR3: ASSDSAGAQETQY
J: TRBJ2-1; V: TRBV2; D: .; CDR3: AGEGVYYNEQF
J: TRBJ2-7; V: TRBV27; D: TRBD1; CDR3: ASSWGTGGNEQY
J: TRBJ1-4; V: TRBV10-3; D: .; CDR3: AISELGSGTNEKLF
J: TRBJ1-5; V: TRBV19; D: TRBD1; CDR3: ASTLGTDQH
J: TRBJ2-1; V: TRBV7-9; D: .; CDR3: ASRGAGTHNEQF
J: TRBJ1-2; V: TRBV11-2; D: TRBD1; CDR3: ASSLDRGFGTNYGYT
J: TRBJ1-1; V: TRBV28; D: TRBD1; CDR3: ASRIRTGQNTEAF
J: TRBJ1-2; V: TRBV19; D: TRBD1; CDR3: ATQPGQGSYGYT
J: TRBJ2-2; V: TRBV9; D: .; CDR3: ASSGLGEPNTGELF
J: TRBJ2-7; V: TRBV2; D: TRBD1; CDR3: ARGDRVSYEQY
J: TRBJ2-6; V: TRBV6-2/TRBV6-3; D: .; CDR3: ASDDQGFGANVLT
J: TRBJ1-1; V: TRBV6-5; D: .; CDR3: ASSQPRGGRTEAF
J: TRBJ2-7; V: TRBV4-2; D: .; CDR3: ASSQDMESYEQY
J: TRBJ1-4; V: TRBV14; D: .; CDR3: ASSQPPNEKLF
J: TRBJ2-7; V: TRBV6-1; D: TRBD1; CDR3: ASSFVDRDYYEQY
J: TRBJ2-2; V: TRBV4-2; D: .; CDR3: ASRPPGRDGELF
J: TRBJ2-5; V: TRBV6-8; D: .; CDR3: ASRYLDEGGYQETQY
J: TRBJ2-1; V: TRBV7-9; D: .; CDR3: ASSPPPQDSGAAQF
J: TRBJ1-2; V: TRBV11-2; D: .; CDR3: ASGLGGDYGYT
J: TRBJ2-3; V: TRBV9; D: TRBD2; CDR3: ASSVGAGGQTDTQY
J: TRBJ2-3; V: TRBV27; D: .; CDR3: ASSLSRRGGTDTQY
J: TRBJ1-4; V: TRBV10-2; D: .; CDR3: ASSTHPPRGPGEKLF
J: TRBJ2-3; V: TRBV7-6; D: TRBD1; CDR3: ASSLAFVGTGRADTQY
J: TRBJ1-2; V: TRBV10-3; D: TRBD1; CDR3: AIMPGQGPYGYT
J: TRBJ2-5; V: TRBV7-2; D: TRBD1; CDR3: ASSLVAGGYQETQY
J: TRBJ2-1; V: TRBV19; D: .; CDR3: ASSIHLNNEQF
J: TRBJ2-2; V: TRBV11-3; D: .; CDR3: ASSLDWAGTGELF
J: TRBJ1-4; V: TRBV7-9; D: TRBD1; CDR3: ASSSPVAGGPFGNEKLF
J: TRBJ2-1; V: TRBV7-6; D: .; CDR3: ASSLAGSRDEQF
J: TRBJ2-2; V: TRBV7-6; D: .; CDR3: ASSPYSPGTGELF
J: TRBJ2-5; V: TRBV27; D: TRBD1; CDR3: ASSKLGQGVTQY
J: TRBJ1-1; V: TRBV5-5; D: .; CDR3: ASRLSKAAEAF
J: TRBJ1-2; V: TRBV7-6; D: .; CDR3: ASSLGSGNGYT
J: TRBJ2-5; V: TRBV27; D: TRBD1; CDR3: ASSLWDQGEETQY
J: TRBJ2-1; V: TRBV19; D: .; CDR3: ASSIDVDSPYNEQF
J: TRBJ2-5; V: TRBV13; D: .; CDR3: ASSLGRSVEGETQY